Below, one T cell receptor (beta chain) is given with its context. Its specificity is not known. The CDR3 contains 19 residues. Trimming left V 4 bases short and J 1 base short, with 23 bases between. From germline, CDR1 is LNHDA and CDR2 SQIVND (reference sequence). These data come from a study of T cell repertoires in ileal Crohn's disease. Turning to the study itself: Median disease duration was nearly eight years; about 37% smoked at surgery. From the surgical specimen's inflamed ileum, biopsies were taken as M0. The study's findings and limits: Endoscopic recurrence occurred in every patient whose clonality exceeded 26.8%. Compared with CD4 T cells, sorted CD8 cells carried more expanded clones.

Only in-frame clones appear in the TCRdb table, and some are missing; sequencing was by immunoSEQ multiplex PCR. Among 15,000 to 20,000 clones, 60% to 85% were seen once, and the ten largest hold less than 5%. Time point specified: inflamed ileum from the surgical specimen. The chain combines TRBV19 with TRBJ1-5, with TRBD1 as a possible D gene (6 bases). Sequences were obtained from ileal tissue. This TCR derives from an adult with Crohn's disease. CDR3 DNA sequence: TGTGCCAGTAGTAAAAAGGGGGTTGGGCACCAGTGGAGCAATCAGCCCCAGCATTTT. It translates to CASSKKGVGHQWSNQPQHF.